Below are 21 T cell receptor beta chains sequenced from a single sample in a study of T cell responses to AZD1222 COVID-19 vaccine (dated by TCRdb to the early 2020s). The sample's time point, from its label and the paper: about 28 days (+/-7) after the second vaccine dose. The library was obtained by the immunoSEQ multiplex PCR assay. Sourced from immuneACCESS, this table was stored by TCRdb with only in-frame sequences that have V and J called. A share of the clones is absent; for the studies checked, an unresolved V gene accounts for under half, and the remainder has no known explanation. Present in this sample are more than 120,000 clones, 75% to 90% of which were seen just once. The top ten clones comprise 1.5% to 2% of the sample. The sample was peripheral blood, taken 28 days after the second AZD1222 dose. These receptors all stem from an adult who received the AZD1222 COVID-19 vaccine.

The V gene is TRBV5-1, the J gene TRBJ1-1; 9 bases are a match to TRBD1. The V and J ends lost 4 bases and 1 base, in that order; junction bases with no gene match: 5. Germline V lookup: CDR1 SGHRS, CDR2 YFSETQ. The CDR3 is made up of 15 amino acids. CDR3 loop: CASSLSGQGNTEAFF. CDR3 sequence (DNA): TGCGCCAGCAGCCTATCGGGACAGGGGAACACTGAAGCTTTCTTT. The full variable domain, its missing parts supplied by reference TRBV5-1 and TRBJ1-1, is KAGVTQTPRYLIKTRGQQVTLSCSPISGHRSVSWYQQTPGQGLQFLFEYFSETQRNKGNFPGRFSGRQFSNSRSEMNVSTLELGDSALYLCASSLSGQGNTEAFFGQGTRLTVV.

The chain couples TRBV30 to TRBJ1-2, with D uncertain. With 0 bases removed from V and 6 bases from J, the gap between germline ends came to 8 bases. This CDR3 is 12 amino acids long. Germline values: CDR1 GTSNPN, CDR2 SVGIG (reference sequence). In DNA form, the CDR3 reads TGTGCCTGGAGTGTAACCGGGAATGGCTACACCTTC. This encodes CAWSVTGNGYTF.

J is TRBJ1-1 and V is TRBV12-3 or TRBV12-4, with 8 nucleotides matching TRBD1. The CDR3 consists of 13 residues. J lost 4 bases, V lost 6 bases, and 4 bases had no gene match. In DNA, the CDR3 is TGTGCCAGCAGCAAAACAGGGGGCACTGAAGCTTTCTTT. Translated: CASSKTGGTEAFF.

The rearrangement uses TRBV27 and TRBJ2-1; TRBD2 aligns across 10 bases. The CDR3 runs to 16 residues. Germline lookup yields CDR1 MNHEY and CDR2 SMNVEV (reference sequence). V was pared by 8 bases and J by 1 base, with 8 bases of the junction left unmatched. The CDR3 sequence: CASLPEAGGSYNEQFF. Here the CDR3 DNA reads TGTGCCAGCCTACCCGAAGCGGGAGGGTCCTACAATGAGCAGTTCTTC.

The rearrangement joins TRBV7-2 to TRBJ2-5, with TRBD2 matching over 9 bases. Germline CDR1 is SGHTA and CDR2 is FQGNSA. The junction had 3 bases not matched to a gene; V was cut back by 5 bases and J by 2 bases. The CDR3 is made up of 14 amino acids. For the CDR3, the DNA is TGTGCCAGCAGCCACGGACTAGCGCAAGAGACCCAGTACTTC. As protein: CASSHGLAQETQYF. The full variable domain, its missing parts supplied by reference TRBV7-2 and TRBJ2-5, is GAGVSQSPSNKVTEKGKDVELRCDPISGHTALYWYRQSLGQGLEFLIYFQGNSAPDKSGLPSDRFSAERTGGSVSTLTIQRTQQEDSAVYLCASSHGLAQETQYFGPGTRLLVL.

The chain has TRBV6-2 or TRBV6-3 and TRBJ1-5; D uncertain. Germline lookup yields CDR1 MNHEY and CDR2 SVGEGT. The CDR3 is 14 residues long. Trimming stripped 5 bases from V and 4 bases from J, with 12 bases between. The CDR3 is CASSGGPPNQPQHF. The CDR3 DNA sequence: TGTGCCAGCAGTGGAGGACCCCCTAATCAGCCCCAGCATTTT.

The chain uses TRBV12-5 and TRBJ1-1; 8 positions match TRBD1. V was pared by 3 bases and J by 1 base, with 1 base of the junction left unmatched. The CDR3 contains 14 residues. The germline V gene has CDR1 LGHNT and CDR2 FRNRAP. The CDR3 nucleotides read TGTGCTAGTGGTTTCGGACAGGGGAACACTGAAGCTTTCTTT. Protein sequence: CASGFGQGNTEAFF. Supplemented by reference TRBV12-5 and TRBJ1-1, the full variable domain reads DARVTQTPRHKVTEMGQEVTMRCQPILGHNTVFWYRQTMMQGLELLAYFRNRAPLDDSGMPKDRFSAEMPDATLATLKIQPSEPRDSAVYFCASGFGQGNTEAFFGQGTRLTVV.

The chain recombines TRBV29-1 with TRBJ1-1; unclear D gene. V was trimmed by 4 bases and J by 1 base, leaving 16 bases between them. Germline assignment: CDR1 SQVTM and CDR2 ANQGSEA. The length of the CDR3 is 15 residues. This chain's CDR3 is CSVGSVRWPNTEAFF. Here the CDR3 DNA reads TGCAGCGTTGGGTCTGTAAGATGGCCGAACACTGAAGCTTTCTTT.

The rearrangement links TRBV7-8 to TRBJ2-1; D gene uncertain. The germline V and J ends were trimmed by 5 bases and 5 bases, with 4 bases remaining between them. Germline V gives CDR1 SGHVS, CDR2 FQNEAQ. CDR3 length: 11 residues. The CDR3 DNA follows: TGTGCCAGCAGCCTCCACAATGAGCAGTTCTTC. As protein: CASSLHNEQFF.

The CDR3 spells CASSESRGRGYTF. The CDR3 region has the DNA TGCGCCAGCAGTGAGTCGAGGGGCCGGGGCTACACCTTC. The chain combines TRBV10-1 with TRBJ1-2; weak D call: TRBD1 (5 bases). The germline V gene encodes CDR1 WNHNN and CDR2 SYGVQD (reference sequence). The V end was cut by 0 bases, the J end by 8 bases, with 10 bases between. The length of the CDR3 is 13 residues.

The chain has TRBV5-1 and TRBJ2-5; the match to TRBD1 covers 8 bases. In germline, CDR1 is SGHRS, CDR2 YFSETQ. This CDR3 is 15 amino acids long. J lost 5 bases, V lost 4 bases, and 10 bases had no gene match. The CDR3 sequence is CASSNGQGSRETQYF. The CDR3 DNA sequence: TGCGCCAGCAGCAACGGACAGGGAAGTAGGGAGACCCAGTACTTC.

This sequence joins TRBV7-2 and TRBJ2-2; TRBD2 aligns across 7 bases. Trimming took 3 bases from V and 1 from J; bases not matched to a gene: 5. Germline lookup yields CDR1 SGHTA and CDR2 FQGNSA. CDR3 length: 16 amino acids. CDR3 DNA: TGTGCCAGCAGCTTGGTTAGCGGGTGGAACACCGGGGAGCTGTTTTTT. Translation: CASSLVSGWNTGELFF.

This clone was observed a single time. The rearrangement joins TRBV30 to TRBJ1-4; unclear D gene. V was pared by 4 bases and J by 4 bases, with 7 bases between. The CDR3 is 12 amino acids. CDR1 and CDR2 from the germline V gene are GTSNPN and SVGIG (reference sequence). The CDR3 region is CAWTGDNEKLFF. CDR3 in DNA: TGTGCCTGGACAGGAGATAATGAAAAACTGTTTTTT.

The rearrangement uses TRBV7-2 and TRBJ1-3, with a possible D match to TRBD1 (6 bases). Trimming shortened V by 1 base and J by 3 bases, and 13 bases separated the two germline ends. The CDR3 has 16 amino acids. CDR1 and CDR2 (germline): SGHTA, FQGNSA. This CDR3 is CASSLGGIGGGNTIYF. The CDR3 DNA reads TGTGCCAGCAGCTTAGGTGGAATAGGGGGTGGAAACACCATATATTTT.

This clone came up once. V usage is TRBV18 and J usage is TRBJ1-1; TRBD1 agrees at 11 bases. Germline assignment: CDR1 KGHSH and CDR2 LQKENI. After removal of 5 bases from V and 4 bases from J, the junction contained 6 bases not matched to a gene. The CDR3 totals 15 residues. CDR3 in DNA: TGTGCCAGCTCATCCGCCGGGACAGGGGGCACTGAAGCTTTCTTT. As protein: CASSSAGTGGTEAFF.

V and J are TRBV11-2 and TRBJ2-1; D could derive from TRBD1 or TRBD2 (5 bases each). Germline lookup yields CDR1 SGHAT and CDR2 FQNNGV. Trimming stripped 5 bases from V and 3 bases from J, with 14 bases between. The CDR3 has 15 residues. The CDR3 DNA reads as TGTGCCAGCAGCCCGTATTGGGACGGCTACAATGAGCAGTTCTTC. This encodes CASSPYWDGYNEQFF.

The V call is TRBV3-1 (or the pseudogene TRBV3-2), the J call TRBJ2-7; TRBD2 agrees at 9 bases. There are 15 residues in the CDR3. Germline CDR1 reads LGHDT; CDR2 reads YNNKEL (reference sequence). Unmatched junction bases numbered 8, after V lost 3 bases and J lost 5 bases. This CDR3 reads CASSQREGRFDEQYF. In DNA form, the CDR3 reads TGTGCCAGCAGCCAGCGGGAGGGCAGGTTCGACGAGCAGTACTTC.

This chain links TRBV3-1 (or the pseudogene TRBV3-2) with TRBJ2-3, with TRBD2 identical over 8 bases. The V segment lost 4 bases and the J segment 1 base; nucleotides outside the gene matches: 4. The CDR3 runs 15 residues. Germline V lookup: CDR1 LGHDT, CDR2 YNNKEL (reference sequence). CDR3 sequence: CASSLSGVGTDTQYF. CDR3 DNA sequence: TGTGCCAGCAGCCTTAGCGGGGTCGGCACAGATACGCAGTATTTT.

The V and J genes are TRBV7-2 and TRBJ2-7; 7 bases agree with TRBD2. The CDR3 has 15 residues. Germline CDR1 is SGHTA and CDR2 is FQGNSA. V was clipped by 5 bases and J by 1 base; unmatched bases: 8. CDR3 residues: CASSPRGGVSYEQYF. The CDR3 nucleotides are TGTGCCAGCAGCCCTCGTGGGGGGGTGTCCTACGAGCAGTACTTC. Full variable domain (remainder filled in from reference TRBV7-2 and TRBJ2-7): GAGVSQSPSNKVTEKGKDVELRCDPISGHTALYWYRQSLGQGLEFLIYFQGNSAPDKSGLPSDRFSAERTGGSVSTLTIQRTQQEDSAVYLCASSPRGGVSYEQYFGPGTRLTVT.

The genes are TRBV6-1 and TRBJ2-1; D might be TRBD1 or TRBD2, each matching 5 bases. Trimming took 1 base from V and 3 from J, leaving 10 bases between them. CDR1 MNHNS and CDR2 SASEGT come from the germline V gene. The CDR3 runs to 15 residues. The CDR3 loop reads CASSEGGSGYNEQFF. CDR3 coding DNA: TGTGCCAGCAGTGAAGGGGGGTCGGGCTACAATGAGCAGTTCTTC.

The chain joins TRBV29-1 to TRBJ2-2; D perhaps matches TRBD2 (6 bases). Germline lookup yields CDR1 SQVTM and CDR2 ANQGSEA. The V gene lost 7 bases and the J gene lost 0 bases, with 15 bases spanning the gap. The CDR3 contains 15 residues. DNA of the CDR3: TGCAGCGCAGGGAGGCAGGGCGCGAACACCGGGGAGCTGTTTTTT. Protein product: CSAGRQGANTGELFF.